These 13 T cell receptor beta chains came from one sample sequenced in a study of T cell changes during pregnancy in multiple sclerosis. Sequencing used immunoSEQ multiplex PCR; TCRdb keeps in-frame clones, though not all of them. The table lists roughly 30,000 clones, approximately 88% of them singletons, with roughly 7.4% in the top ten. The material was CD8+ T cells from peripheral blood mononuclear cells, obtained before pregnancy. These receptors were obtained from a female donor with multiple sclerosis, enrolled in a pregnancy study.

The V call is TRBV7-6, the J call TRBJ2-1; 9 bases fit TRBD2. The junction had 5 bases not matched to a gene; V was cut back by 5 bases and J by 0 bases. Germline V CDR1 and CDR2: SGHVS, FNYEAQ. The CDR3 is 16 amino acids. The CDR3, as DNA: TGTGCCAGCAGCCTCCTAGCGGGGAGCTCCTACAATGAGCAGTTCTTC. This encodes CASSLLAGSSYNEQFF.

The chain couples TRBV11-3 to TRBJ2-1; possibly TRBD1 for D (5 bases). Deletions cut 0 bases from V and 8 bases from J, with 8 bases between. Germline CDR1 reads SGHNT; CDR2 reads YENEEA. This CDR3 is built from 13 residues. Written as DNA, the CDR3 is TGTGCCAGCAGCTTAGATCCCAGGGATGAGCAGTTCTTC. It encodes CASSLDPRDEQFF.

This clone occurred a few times. The chain employs TRBV4-3 and TRBJ2-3, with 8 bases lining up with TRBD1. Germline V gene sequence: CDR1 LGHNA, CDR2 YSLEER. CDR3 length: 17 amino acids. Unmatched junction bases numbered 14, after V lost 1 base and J lost 8 bases. CDR3 nucleotides: TGCGCCAGCAGCCAAGGAAGCGGCAGGGGGCGGATGGGTACGCAGTATTTT. It codes for CASSQGSGRGRMGTQYF.

V is TRBV27 and J is TRBJ2-1, with a tentative D call TRBD1 (6 bases). The germline CDR1 and CDR2 sequences are MNHEY and SMNVEV (reference sequence). This CDR3 spans 18 amino acids. Trimming took 5 bases from V and 3 from J, leaving 23 bases between them. The CDR3 DNA reads as TGTGCCAGCAGTCTAGGGGATAAGACGGACAGCTTCTACAATGAGCAGTTCTTC. Residues: CASSLGDKTDSFYNEQFF.

The chain combines TRBV6-5 with TRBJ1-1, with D unresolved. V lost 0 bases, J lost 11 bases, and 16 bases lay in between. CDR3 size: 14 residues. CDR1 and CDR2 (germline): MNHEY, SVGAGI. The CDR3 nucleotides read TGTGCCAGCAGTTACTCGTTGAAGTTCTCAGGCGCTTTCTTT. As protein: CASSYSLKFSGAFF.

V is TRBV9 and J is TRBJ2-1; no reliable D call. The V gene's germline CDR1 is SGDLS and CDR2 YYNGEE. V dropped 4 bases and J dropped 0 bases, with 14 bases sitting between them. The CDR3 contains 16 residues. The CDR3, as DNA: TGTGCCAGCAGCCCACTTGGGCTATACTCCTACAATGAGCAGTTCTTC. Its translation is CASSPLGLYSYNEQFF.

CDR3 amino acids: CASSYSLPAYEQYF. Written as DNA, the CDR3 is TGTGCCAGCAGTTACTCCCTCCCAGCCTACGAGCAGTACTTC. This chain links TRBV6-6 with TRBJ2-7; D gene unclear. CDR3 length: 14 amino acids. The V end was cut by 0 bases, the J end by 2 bases, with 8 bases between. Germline V gene sequence: CDR1 MNHNY, CDR2 SVGAGI (reference sequence).

J is TRBJ2-3 and V is TRBV4-2; 8 positions match TRBD2. V trimming: 0 bases; J trimming: 5 bases; junction bases outside the gene matches: 4. CDR1 and CDR2 from the germline V gene are LGHNA and YNFKEQ. The CDR3 loop spans 15 amino acids. The CDR3 nucleotides read TGTGCCAGCAGCCAAGATGTAGCGGGGAGAGATACGCAGTATTTT. This encodes CASSQDVAGRDTQYF.

This chain uses TRBV19 with TRBJ2-4; 7 bases match TRBD1. This CDR3 region has 16 residues. CDR1 and CDR2 (germline): LNHDA, SQIVND (reference sequence). The J segment lost 0 bases and the V segment lost 4 bases, leaving 6 bases of the junction unmatched. CDR3 in amino acids: CASSRDSYLAKNIQYF. CDR3 DNA: TGTGCCAGTAGTAGGGACAGCTACCTAGCCAAAAACATTCAGTACTTC.

This chain uses TRBV7-9 with TRBJ2-7, with 8 bases aligning to TRBD1. J was trimmed by 5 bases and V by 5 bases; bases with no gene match: 8. CDR3 length: 14 amino acids. From germline, CDR1 is SEHNR and CDR2 FQNEAQ (reference sequence). CDR3 bases: TGTGCCAGCAGCCGGAGGACAGGGCGCGACGAGCAGTACTTC. Translated, it gives CASSRRTGRDEQYF.

The chain couples TRBV6-5 to TRBJ1-1; D gene unclear. With 6 bases removed from V and 3 bases from J, the gap between germline ends came to 8 bases. CDR1 is MNHEY, CDR2 SVGAGI, per germline. This CDR3 comprises 12 residues. The CDR3, as DNA: TGTGCCAGCAGCCCCCCCTACACTGAAGCTTTCTTT. Translation gives CASSPPYTEAFF.

The J gene is TRBJ2-7, the V gene TRBV10-2, with 8 bases identical to TRBD2. V lost 6 bases, J lost 4 bases, and 8 bases stayed unmatched. Germline values: CDR1 WSHSY, CDR2 SAAADI. This CDR3 spans 14 amino acids. CDR3 in amino acids: CASSHGLAPYEQYF. CDR3 nucleotide sequence: TGCGCCAGCAGCCATGGACTAGCACCTTACGAGCAGTACTTC.

The chain employs TRBV5-4 and TRBJ1-2, with no clear D. The CDR3 has 11 residues. V was shortened by 2 bases and J by 10 bases, with 9 bases between the two germline ends. Germline V gene data show CDR1 as SGHNT and CDR2 as YYREEE (reference sequence). The CDR3 region has the DNA TGTGCCAGCAGCTTAGCAGGCTTCTACACCTTC. The encoded protein is CASSLAGFYTF.